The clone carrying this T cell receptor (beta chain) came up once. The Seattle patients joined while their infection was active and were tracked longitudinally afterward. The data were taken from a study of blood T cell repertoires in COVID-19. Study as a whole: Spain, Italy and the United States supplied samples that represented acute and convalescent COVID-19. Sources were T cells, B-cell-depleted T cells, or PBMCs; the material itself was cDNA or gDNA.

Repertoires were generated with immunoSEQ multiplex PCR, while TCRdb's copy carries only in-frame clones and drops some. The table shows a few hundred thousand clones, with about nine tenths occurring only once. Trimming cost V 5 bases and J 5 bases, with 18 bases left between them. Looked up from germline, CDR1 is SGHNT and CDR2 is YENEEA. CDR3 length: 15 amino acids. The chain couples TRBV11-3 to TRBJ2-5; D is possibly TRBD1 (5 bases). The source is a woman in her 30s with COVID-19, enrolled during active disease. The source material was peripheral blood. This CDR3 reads CASSRIAGPSETQYF. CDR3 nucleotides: TGTGCCAGCAGCCGAATCGCAGGGCCGTCGGAGACCCAGTACTTC.